This TCR beta chain was observed in a study of blood T cell repertoires in COVID-19. Study in general: The United States, Italy and Spain provided the acute and convalescent COVID-19 samples.

The CDR3 totals 14 residues. Germline V lookup: CDR1 GTSNPN, CDR2 SVGIG (reference sequence). V dropped 7 bases and J dropped 0; count of bases not matched to a gene: 4. Generated by immunoSEQ multiplex PCR, the TCRdb table keeps only in-frame clones and is missing some. The repertoire has about 270,000 clones, roughly 86% of them found once; the top ten carry roughly 8%. The receptor's source is a man in his forties with active or convalescent COVID-19. Sequenced material: peripheral blood. The chain couples TRBV30 to TRBJ2-2; 8 nucleotides line up with TRBD1. The CDR3 here is CASRGLANTGELFF. CDR3 sequence (DNA): TGTGCCTCCAGGGGGCTAGCGAACACCGGGGAGCTGTTTTTT.